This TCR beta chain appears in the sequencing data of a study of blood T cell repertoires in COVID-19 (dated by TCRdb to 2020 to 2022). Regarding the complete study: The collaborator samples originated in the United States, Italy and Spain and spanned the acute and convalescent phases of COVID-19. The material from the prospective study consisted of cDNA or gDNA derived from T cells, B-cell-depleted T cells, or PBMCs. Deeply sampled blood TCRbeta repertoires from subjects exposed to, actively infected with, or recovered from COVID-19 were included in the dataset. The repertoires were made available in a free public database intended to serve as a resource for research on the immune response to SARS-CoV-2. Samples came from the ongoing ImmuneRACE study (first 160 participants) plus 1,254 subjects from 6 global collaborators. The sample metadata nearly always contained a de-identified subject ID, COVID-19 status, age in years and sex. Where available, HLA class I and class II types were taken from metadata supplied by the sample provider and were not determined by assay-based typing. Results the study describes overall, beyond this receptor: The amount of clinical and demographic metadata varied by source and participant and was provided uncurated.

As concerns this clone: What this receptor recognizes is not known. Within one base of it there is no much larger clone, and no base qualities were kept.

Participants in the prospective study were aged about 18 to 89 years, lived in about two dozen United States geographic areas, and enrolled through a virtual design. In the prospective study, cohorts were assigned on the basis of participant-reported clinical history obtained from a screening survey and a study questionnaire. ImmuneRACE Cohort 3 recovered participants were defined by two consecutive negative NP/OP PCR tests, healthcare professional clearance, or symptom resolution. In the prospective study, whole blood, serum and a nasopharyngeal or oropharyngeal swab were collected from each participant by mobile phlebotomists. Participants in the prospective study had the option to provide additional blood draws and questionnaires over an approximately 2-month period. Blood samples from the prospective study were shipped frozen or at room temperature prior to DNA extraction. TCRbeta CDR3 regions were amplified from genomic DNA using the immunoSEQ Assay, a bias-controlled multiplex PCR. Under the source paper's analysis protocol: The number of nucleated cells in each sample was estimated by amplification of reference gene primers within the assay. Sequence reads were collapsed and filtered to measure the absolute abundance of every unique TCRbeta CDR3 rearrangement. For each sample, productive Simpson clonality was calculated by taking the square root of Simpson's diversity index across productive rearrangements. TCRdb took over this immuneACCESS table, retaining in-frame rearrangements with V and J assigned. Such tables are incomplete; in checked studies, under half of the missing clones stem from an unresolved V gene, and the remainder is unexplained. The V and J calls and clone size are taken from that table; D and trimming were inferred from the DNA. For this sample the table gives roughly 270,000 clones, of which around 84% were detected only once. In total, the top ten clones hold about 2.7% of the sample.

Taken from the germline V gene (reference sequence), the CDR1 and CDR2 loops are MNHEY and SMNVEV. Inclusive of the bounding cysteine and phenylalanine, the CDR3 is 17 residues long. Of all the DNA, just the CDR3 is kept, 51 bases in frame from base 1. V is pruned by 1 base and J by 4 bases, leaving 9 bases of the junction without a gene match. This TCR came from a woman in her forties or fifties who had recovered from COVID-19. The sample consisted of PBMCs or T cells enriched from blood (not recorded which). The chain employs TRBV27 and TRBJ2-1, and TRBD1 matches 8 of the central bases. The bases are TGTGCCAGCAGTTTATGGGGACAGGTCCCCTGGTACAATGAGCAGTTCTTC. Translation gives CASSLWGQVPWYNEQFF.